These 10 T cell receptor beta chains were all obtained from the same sample, sequenced in a study of metastatic and nonmetastatic thyroid tumors. TCRdb re-clonotyped the PCR reads via MiXCR. The sample carries some 21,000 clones, more than 9% recorded once. Each patient came to thyroid surgery without any prior treatment (of any kind). The material sequenced was blood. All receptors come from a male donor with papillary thyroid cancer or a benign thyroid nodule (not recorded which). Some clones in this sample may be carry-over from other donors' samples.

This clone was found many times. This chain connects TRBV5-1 to TRBJ2-3; D unclear. V was cut by 6 bases and J by 2 bases, with 10 bases left in between. The germline V gene encodes CDR1 SGHRS and CDR2 YFSETQ. This CDR3 has 13 amino acids. The CDR3 spells CASTGRDTDTQYF. For the CDR3, the DNA is TGCGCCAGCACTGGCAGAGACACAGATACGCAGTATTTT. Complete variable domain (other parts from reference TRBV5-1 and TRBJ2-3): KAGVTQTPRYLIKTRGQQVTLSCSPISGHRSVSWYQQTPGQGLQFLFEYFSETQRNKGNFPGRFSGRQFSNSRSEMNVSTLELGDSALYLCASTGRDTDTQYFGPGTRLTVL.

This clone was observed many times. The chain links TRBV29-1 to TRBJ2-3; D not certain. The V end lost 4 bases, the J end lost 1 base, and 6 bases lay between the germline ends. Germline V gene lookup returns CDR1 SQVTM and CDR2 ANQGSEA. The length of the CDR3 is 12 residues. The CDR3, as DNA: TGCAGCGTTGGGGATGGCACAGATACGCAGTATTTT. This translates into CSVGDGTDTQYF.

This clone was picked up many times. The chain has TRBV4-2 and TRBJ2-3; no reliable D call. This CDR3 contains 16 residues. Germline V gene data show CDR1 as LGHNA and CDR2 as YNFKEQ. V lost 0 bases, J lost 1 base, and 11 bases lay in between. CDR3 sequence reads: CASSQDMGGGTDTQYF. DNA of the CDR3: TGTGCCAGCAGCCAAGACATGGGCGGAGGCACAGATACGCAGTATTTT.

This clone has just a few counts. The gene calls are TRBV28 and TRBJ2-7, with D perhaps matching TRBD1 (6 bases). V lost 4 bases and J 0 bases, leaving 13 bases between the germline ends. The length of the CDR3 is 15 residues. Germline CDR1 is MDHEN and CDR2 is SYDVKM. The CDR3 DNA reads TGTGCCAGCAGTTGGATAGACAGGTACTCCTACGAGCAGTACTTC. It encodes CASSWIDRYSYEQYF.

In its sample, this clone was seen many times. The chain carries TRBV7-9 and TRBJ2-1, with TRBD2 matching 7 bases. Germline assignment: CDR1 SEHNR and CDR2 FQNEAQ (reference sequence). Losses at the gene ends were 4 bases for V and 7 bases for J; bases not matched to a gene: 10. The CDR3 runs 15 residues. The CDR3 DNA reads TGTGCCAGCAGCTCGACGCGGGAGATTAAGAATGAGCAGTTCTTC. It codes for CASSSTREIKNEQFF.

This clone occurred many times. The rearrangement links TRBV11-2 to TRBJ1-4; D uncertain. CDR1 SGHAT and CDR2 FQNNGV come from the germline V gene. The CDR3 has 15 residues. V lost 1 base, J lost 7 bases, and 13 bases lay in between. Here the CDR3 DNA reads TGTGCCAGCAGCTTAGCCGATGCCCGGGGTGAAAAACTGTTTTTT. This translates into CASSLADARGEKLFF.

This clone was seen more than once but under ten times. One base away lies a much larger clone, so this may be a sequencing read error. The rearrangement links TRBV27 to TRBJ2-6; 8 bases map to TRBD1. The CDR3 runs to 18 residues. Germline V CDR1 and CDR2: MNHEY, SMNVEV (reference sequence). Germline trimming cut 4 bases from V and 0 bases from J; bases unmatched to any gene: 8. DNA of the CDR3: TGTGCCAGCAGTTCGTGGACAGGGCCATTCTCTGGGGCCAACGTCCTGACTTTC. It codes for CASSSWTGPFSGANVLTF.

This clone was counted at least ten times. This rearrangement joins TRBV5-1 to TRBJ1-2; 7 positions agree with TRBD1. From germline, CDR1 is SGHRS and CDR2 YFSETQ. This CDR3 has 14 residues. J lost 2 bases, V lost 1 base, and 2 bases had no gene match. The DNA for the CDR3 is TGCGCCAGCAGCTTGTCGGGACAGAACTATGGCTACACCTTC. Translating gives CASSLSGQNYGYTF.

This clone was counted at least ten times. The chain carries TRBV11-2 and TRBJ1-3; D perhaps matches TRBD1 (5 bases). This CDR3 is 15 amino acids long. V lost 5 bases and J lost 5, with 16 bases in between. CDR1 is SGHAT and CDR2 is FQNNGV in the germline V gene. DNA of the CDR3: TGTGCCAGCAGCCCAAGCGGGCCAGGGAGAAACACCATATATTTT. This encodes CASSPSGPGRNTIYF. Variable domain in full (rest from reference TRBV11-2 and TRBJ1-3): EAGVAQSPRYKIIEKRQSVAFWCNPISGHATLYWYQQILGQGPKLLIQFQNNGVVDDSQLPKDRFSAERLKGVDSTLKIQPAKLEDSAVYLCASSPSGPGRNTIYFGEGSWLTVV.

This clone was counted at least ten times. The chain carries TRBV28 and TRBJ2-1; D is unclear. V lost 3 bases and J lost 4, with 10 bases in between. CDR1 is MDHEN and CDR2 is SYDVKM in the germline V gene. The CDR3 runs to 14 residues. The chain's CDR3 is CASSLSVQYNEQFF. The CDR3 region has the DNA TGTGCCAGCAGTTTGTCAGTACAGTACAATGAGCAGTTCTTC.